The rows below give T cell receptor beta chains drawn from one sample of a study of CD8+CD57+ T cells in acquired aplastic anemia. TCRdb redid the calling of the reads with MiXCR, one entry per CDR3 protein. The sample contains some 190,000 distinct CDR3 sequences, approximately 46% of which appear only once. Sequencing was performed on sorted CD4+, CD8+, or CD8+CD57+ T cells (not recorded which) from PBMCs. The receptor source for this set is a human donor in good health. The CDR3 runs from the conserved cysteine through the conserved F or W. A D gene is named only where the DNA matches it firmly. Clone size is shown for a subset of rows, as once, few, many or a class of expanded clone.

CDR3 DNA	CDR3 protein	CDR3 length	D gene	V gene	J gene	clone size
TGTGCCAGCAGCTTAATTAGCGGGGGGGACAATGAGCAGTTCTTC	CASSLISGGDNEQFF	15	TRBD2	TRBV11-1	TRBJ2-1	-
TGTGCCAGCAGGAACAGGGATCCATACACTGAAGCTTTCTTT	CASRNRDPYTEAFF	14	-	TRBV6-1	TRBJ1-1	many
TGTGCCAGCAGCTTTAGGACAGACGAAGCTTTCTTT	CASSFRTDEAFF	12	-	TRBV7-9	TRBJ1-1	-
TGTGCCAGCAGCTTAACGACTAGCGGGAGGCCCCTCTACGAGCAGTACTTC	CASSLTTSGRPLYEQYF	17	TRBD2	TRBV7-2	TRBJ2-7	many
TGTGCCACCAGCAGGGCGACAGGGGGGGACTATGGCTACACCTTC	CATSRATGGDYGYTF	15	TRBD1	TRBV15	TRBJ1-2	few
TGTGCCAGCAGTTACATGGGGATAAATCAGCCCCAGCATTTT	CASSYMGINQPQHF	14	-	TRBV6-2/TRBV6-3	TRBJ1-5	few
TGCAGTGCTAAGGCCCAGCGGGTAGTCGGGGAGCAGTACTTC	CSAKAQRVVGEQYF	14	-	TRBV20-1	TRBJ2-7	-
TGTGCCAGCAGCGTAGCGGGGGGCACTGAGCAGTTCTTC	CASSVAGGTEQFF	13	-	TRBV9	TRBJ2-1	-
TGCAGTGCTAGGGAGGGGGCGCGCGAGGTTGAGCAGTTCTTC	CSAREGAREVEQFF	14	-	TRBV20-1	TRBJ2-1	-
TGTGCCAGCAGCTCCACGGGACAGGGAATCTACGAGCAGTACTTC	CASSSTGQGIYEQYF	15	TRBD1	TRBV5-8	TRBJ2-7	many
TGCAGCGTTGAGGCAGGGGGCGATGGTAAGACCCAGTACTTC	CSVEAGGDGKTQYF	14	TRBD1	TRBV29-1	TRBJ2-5	many
TGTGCCAGCAGCTTAGGTCTGCGGAAGCAAAGCACAGATACGCAGTATTTT	CASSLGLRKQSTDTQYF	17	-	TRBV11-2	TRBJ2-3	-
TGTGCCAGCAGTGAGGCGTTAGGAGACATTGGAAATGGCTACACCTTC	CASSEALGDIGNGYTF	16	-	TRBV25-1	TRBJ1-2	few
TGTGCCACCCCTCCAGGCCGTGGACTTGAGCAGTTCTTC	CATPPGRGLEQFF	13	-	TRBV6-1	TRBJ2-1	many
TGTGCCACCAGTGATTTCGCGGGAGTAGACAATGAGCAGTTCTTC	CATSDFAGVDNEQFF	15	TRBD2	TRBV24-1	TRBJ2-1	many
TGTGCCTGGAGTAGTCCCTACAATGAGCAGTTCTTC	CAWSSPYNEQFF	12	-	TRBV30	TRBJ2-1	-
TGCAGCGTCAGACTTACGGAGAGGGAGCAGTTCTTC	CSVRLTEREQFF	12	-	TRBV29-1	TRBJ2-1	many
TGTGCCAGCAGCCCTGGGGGAGGCTACACCTACGAGCAGTACTTC	CASSPGGGYTYEQYF	15	-	TRBV28	TRBJ2-7	few
TGCAGTGCTCAAGGGGCACGGAAAAATCAGCCCCAGCATTTT	CSAQGARKNQPQHF	14	-	TRBV20-1	TRBJ1-5	many
TGTGCCAGCAGCTTCGTGGGGCGGGGGAATCAGCCCCAGCATTTT	CASSFVGRGNQPQHF	15	-	TRBV5-8	TRBJ1-5	many
TGTGCCAGCAGCCAAGATGGTGCGGGCGCTGAAGCTTTCTTT	CASSQDGAGAEAFF	14	-	TRBV14	TRBJ1-1	many
TGTGCCTGGGGACTGAGCACAGATACGCAGTATTTT	CAWGLSTDTQYF	12	-	TRBV2	TRBJ2-3	-
TGTGCCAGCAGCGTAGGGTCTAGCGGGGCGACCCAGTACTTC	CASSVGSSGATQYF	14	TRBD2	TRBV9	TRBJ2-5	many
TGTGCCAGCAGTTCCGACCGCAACAATGAGCAGTTCTTC	CASSSDRNNEQFF	13	-	TRBV6-5	TRBJ2-1	-
TGTGCCAGCAGCCCTGGGACTGTGGAGACCCAGTACTTC	CASSPGTVETQYF	13	-	TRBV2	TRBJ2-5	-
TGTGCCAGCAGTGAAATTCCCTCTGGGGCCAACGTCCTGACTTTC	CASSEIPSGANVLTF	15	-	TRBV2	TRBJ2-6	-
TGTGCCAGCAGTGATGGGAGGGGAGATGAAAAACTGTTTTTT	CASSDGRGDEKLFF	14	-	TRBV2	TRBJ1-4	-
TGTGCCAGCAGCTTAGAAGCAGCCGTTTCCTACGAGCAGTACTTC	CASSLEAAVSYEQYF	15	-	TRBV7-8	TRBJ2-7	-
TGTGCCACCAGCCCAGGCGCGTACGAGCAGTACTTC	CATSPGAYEQYF	12	-	TRBV15	TRBJ2-7	-
TGTGCCAGCAAAGGGACTAGCGGGAGCCATAACGAGCAGTACTTC	CASKGTSGSHNEQYF	15	TRBD2	TRBV2	TRBJ2-7	-
TGCAGTGCAAAGAAGGGGGGCGCCTATAATTCACCCCTCCACTTT	CSAKKGGAYNSPLHF	15	-	TRBV20-1	TRBJ1-6	many